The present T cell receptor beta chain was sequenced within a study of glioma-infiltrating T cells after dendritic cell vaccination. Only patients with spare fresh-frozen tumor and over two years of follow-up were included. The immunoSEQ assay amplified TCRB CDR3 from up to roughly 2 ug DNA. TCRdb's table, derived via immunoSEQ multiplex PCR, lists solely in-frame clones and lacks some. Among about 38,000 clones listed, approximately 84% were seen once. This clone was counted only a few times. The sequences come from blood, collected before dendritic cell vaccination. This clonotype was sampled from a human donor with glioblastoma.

In DNA, the CDR3 is TGTGCCAGCAGTGACACAGGGACGGCCGGGGAGCTGTTTTTT. It encodes CASSDTGTAGELFF. The genes are TRBV25-1 and TRBJ2-2, with D possibly being TRBD1 (6 bases). V lost 3 bases, J lost 6 bases, and 11 bases lay in between. Germline CDR1 MGHDK, CDR2 SYGVNS. CDR3 length: 14 residues.